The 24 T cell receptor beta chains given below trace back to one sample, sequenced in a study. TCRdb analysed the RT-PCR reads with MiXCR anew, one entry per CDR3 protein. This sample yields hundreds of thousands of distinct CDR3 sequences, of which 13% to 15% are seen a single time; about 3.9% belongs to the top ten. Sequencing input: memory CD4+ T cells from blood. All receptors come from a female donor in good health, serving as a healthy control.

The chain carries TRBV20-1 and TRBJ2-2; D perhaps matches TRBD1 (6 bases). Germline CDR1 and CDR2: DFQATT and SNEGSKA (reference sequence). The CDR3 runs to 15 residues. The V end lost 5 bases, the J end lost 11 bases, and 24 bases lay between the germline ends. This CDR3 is CSALRGQWNTEELFF. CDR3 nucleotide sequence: TGCAGTGCTCTAAGGGGACAATGGAACACCGAAGAGCTGTTTTTT.

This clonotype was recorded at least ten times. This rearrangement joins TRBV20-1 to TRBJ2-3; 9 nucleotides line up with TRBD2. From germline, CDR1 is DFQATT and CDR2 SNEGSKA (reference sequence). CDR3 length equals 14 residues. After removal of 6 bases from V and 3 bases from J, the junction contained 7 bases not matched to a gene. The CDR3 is CSAPASGKTDTQYF. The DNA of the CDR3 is TGCAGTGCCCCTGCTAGCGGGAAAACAGATACGCAGTATTTT.

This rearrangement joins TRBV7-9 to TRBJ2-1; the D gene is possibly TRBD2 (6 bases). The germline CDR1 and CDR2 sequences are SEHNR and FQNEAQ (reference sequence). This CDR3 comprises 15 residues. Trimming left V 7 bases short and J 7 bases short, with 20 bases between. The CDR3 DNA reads TGTGCCAGCACTCTGAGTCAGCACGCGGGGAATGAGCAGTTCTTC. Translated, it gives CASTLSQHAGNEQFF.

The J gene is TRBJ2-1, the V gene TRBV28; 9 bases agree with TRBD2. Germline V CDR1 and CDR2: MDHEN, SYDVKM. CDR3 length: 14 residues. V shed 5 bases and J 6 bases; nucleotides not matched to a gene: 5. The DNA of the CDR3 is TGTGCCAGCAGTATCGGGACTAGCCCCAATGAGCAGTTCTTC. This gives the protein CASSIGTSPNEQFF.

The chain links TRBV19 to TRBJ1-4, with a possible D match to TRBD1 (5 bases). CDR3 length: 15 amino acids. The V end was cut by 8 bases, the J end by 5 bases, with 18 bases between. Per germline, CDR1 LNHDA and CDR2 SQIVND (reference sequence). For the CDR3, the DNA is TGTGCCAGTCGGGGGACGATGACAGCAAATGAAAAACTGTTTTTT. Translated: CASRGTMTANEKLFF.

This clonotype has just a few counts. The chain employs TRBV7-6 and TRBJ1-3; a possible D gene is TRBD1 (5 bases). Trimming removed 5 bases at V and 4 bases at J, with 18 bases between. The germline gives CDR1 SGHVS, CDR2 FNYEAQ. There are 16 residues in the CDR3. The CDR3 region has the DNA TGTGCCAGCAGCCTTAGCGGGCAGGGAGGAGGAAACACCATATATTTT. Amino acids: CASSLSGQGGGNTIYF.

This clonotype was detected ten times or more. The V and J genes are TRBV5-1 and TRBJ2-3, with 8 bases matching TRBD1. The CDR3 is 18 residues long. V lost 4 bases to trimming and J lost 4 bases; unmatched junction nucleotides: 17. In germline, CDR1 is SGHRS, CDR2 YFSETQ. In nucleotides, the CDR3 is TGCGCCAGCAGCCTGCGGACAGGGAGGTCCACACCGGCAGATACGCAGTATTTT. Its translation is CASSLRTGRSTPADTQYF.

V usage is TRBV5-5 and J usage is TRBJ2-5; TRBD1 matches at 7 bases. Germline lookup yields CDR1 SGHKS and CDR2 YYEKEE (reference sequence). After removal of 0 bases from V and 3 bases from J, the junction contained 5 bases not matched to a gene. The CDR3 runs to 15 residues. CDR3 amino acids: CASSLGRTGEETQYF. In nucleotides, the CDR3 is TGTGCCAGCAGCTTGGGTCGGACAGGTGAAGAGACCCAGTACTTC.

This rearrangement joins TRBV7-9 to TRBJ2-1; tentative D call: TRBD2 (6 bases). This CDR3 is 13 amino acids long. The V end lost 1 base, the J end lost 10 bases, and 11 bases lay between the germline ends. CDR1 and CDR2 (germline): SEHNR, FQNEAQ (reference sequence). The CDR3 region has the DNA TGTGCCAGCAGCTTAGTCCAGGAGGGCGAGCAGTTCTTC. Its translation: CASSLVQEGEQFF.

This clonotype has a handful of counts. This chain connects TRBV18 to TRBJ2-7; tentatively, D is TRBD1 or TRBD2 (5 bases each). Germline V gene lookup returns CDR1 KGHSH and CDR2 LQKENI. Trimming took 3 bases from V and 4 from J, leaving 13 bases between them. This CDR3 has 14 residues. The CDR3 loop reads CASSPGTQGYEQYF. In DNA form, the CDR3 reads TGTGCCAGCTCACCGGGGACCCAGGGTTACGAGCAGTACTTC.

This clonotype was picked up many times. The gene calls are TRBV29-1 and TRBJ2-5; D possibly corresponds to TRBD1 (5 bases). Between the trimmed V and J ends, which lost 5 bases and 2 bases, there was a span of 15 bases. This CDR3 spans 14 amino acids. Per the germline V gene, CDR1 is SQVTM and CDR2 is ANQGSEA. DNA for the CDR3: TGCAGCGTTCGCAAAGACAGATCACAAGAGACCCAGTACTTC. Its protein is CSVRKDRSQETQYF.

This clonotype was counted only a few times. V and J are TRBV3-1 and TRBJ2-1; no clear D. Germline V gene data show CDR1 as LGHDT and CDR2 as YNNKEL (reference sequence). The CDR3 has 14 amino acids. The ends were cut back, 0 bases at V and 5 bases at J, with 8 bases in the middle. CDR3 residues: CASSQDRANNEQFF. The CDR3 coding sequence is TGTGCCAGCAGCCAAGATCGAGCAAACAATGAGCAGTTCTTC.

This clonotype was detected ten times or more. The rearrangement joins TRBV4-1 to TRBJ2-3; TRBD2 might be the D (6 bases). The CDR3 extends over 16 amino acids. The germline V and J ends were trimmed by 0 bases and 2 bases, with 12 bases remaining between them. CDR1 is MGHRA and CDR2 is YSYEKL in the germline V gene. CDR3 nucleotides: TGCGCCAGCAGCCAAGATTGGCGGGGAAACACAGATACGCAGTATTTT. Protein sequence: CASSQDWRGNTDTQYF.

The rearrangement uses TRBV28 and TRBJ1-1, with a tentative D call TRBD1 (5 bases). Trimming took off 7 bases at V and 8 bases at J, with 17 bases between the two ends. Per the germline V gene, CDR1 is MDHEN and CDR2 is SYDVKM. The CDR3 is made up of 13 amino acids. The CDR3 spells CASNLGENREAFF. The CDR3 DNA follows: TGTGCCAGCAACCTGGGGGAAAACAGGGAAGCTTTCTTT.

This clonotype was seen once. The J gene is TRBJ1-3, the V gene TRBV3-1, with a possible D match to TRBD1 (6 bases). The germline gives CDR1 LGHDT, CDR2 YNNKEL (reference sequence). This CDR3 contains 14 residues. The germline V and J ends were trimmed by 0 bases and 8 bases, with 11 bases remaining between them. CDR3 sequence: CASSQESRGDTIYF. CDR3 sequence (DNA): TGTGCCAGCAGCCAAGAGTCAAGGGGGGACACCATATATTTT. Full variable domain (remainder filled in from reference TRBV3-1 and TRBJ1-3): DTAVSQTPKYLVTQMGNDKSIKCEQNLGHDTMYWYKQDSKKFLKIMFSYNNKELIINETVPNRFSPKSPDKAHLNLHINSLELGDSAVYFCASSQESRGDTIYFGEGSWLTVV.

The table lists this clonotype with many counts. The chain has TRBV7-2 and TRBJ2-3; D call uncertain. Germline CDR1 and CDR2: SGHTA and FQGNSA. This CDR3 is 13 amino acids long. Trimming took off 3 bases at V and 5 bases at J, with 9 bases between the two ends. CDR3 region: CASSFGRKDTQYF. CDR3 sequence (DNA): TGTGCCAGCAGCTTTGGCCGCAAAGATACGCAGTATTTT.

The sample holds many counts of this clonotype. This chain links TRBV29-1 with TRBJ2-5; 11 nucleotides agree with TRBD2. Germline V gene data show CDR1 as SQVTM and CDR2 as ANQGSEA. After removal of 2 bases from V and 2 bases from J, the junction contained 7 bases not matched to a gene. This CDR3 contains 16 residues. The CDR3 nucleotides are TGCAGCGTTGAAACCTTCGGGACTAGCGGACAAGAGACCCAGTACTTC. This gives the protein CSVETFGTSGQETQYF.

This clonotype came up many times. Written as DNA, the CDR3 is TGTGCCATCAGGAGGGGGGGCTCTATGTCGGAAGAGACCCAGTACTTC. Translation gives CAIRRGGSMSEETQYF. The chain carries TRBV10-3 and TRBJ2-5, with D perhaps matching TRBD2 (7 bases). CDR1 is ENHRY, CDR2 SYGVKD, per germline. Deletions cut 6 bases from V and 3 bases from J, with 20 bases between. The CDR3 extends over 16 amino acids.

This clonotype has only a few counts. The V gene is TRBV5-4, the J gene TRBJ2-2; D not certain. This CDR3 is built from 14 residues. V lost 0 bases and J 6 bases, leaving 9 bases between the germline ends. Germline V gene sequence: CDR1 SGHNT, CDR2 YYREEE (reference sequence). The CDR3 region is CASSLGGSPGELFF. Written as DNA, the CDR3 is TGTGCCAGCAGCTTGGGCGGTAGTCCCGGGGAGCTGTTTTTT. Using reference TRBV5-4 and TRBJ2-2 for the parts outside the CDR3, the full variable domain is ETGVTQSPTHLIKTRGQQVTLRCSSQSGHNTVSWYQQALGQGPQFIFQYYREEENGRGNFPPRFSGLQFPNYSSELNVNALELDDSALYLCASSLGGSPGELFFGEGSRLTVL.

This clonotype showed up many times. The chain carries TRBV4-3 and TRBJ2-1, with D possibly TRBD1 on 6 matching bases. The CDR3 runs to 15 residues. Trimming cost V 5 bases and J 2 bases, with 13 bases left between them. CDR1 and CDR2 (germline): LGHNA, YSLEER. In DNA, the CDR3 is TGCGCCAGCAGCTTCCTCAGGGGAACCTACAATGAGCAGTTCTTC. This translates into CASSFLRGTYNEQFF.

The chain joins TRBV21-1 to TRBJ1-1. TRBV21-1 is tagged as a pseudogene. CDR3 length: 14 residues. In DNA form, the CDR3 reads TGTGCCAGCCAGGACAAAGAGCGCTTTCCTGAAGCTTTCTTT. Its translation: CASQDKERFPEAFF.

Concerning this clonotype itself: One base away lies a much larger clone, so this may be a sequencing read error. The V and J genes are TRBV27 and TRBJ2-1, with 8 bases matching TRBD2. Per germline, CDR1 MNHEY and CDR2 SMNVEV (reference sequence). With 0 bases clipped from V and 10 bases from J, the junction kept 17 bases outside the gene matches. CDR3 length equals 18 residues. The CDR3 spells CASSLSLRLAGSQNEQFF. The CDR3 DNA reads TGTGCCAGCAGTTTATCGCTTAGGCTAGCGGGCTCCCAGAACGAGCAGTTCTTC.

The CDR3 nucleotides read TGTGCCAGCAACAACGGACAGCTCTACGAGCAGTACTTC. Amino acid sequence: CASNNGQLYEQYF. J is TRBJ2-7 and V is TRBV21-1. TRBV21-1 corresponds to a pseudogene. The CDR3 extends over 13 amino acids.

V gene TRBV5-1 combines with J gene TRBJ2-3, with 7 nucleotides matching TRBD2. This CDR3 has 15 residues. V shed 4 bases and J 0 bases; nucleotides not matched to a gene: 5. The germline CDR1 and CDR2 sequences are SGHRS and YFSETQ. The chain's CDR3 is CASSREGRSTDTQYF. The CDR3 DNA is TGCGCCAGCAGCAGGGAGGGAAGAAGCACAGATACGCAGTATTTT.